These 21 T cell receptor beta chains were all obtained from the same sample, sequenced in a study of T cell repertoires in cytomegalovirus infection. Using its own MiXCR run on the reads, TCRdb lists one record per CDR3 protein. The table shows fewer than 550,000 distinct CDR3 sequences, with approximately 11% occurring only once. The sample comprised PBMCs. These receptors were taken from a human donor in good health (CMV status not recorded). Some clones in this sample may be carry-over from other donors' samples.

The V gene is TRBV10-3, the J gene TRBJ2-6; D possibly uses TRBD1 or TRBD2 (5 bases each). The CDR3 loop spans 18 amino acids. Deletions cut 5 bases from V and 3 bases from J, with 20 bases between. Germline CDR1 ENHRY, CDR2 SYGVKD. CDR3 loop: CAISPITGTGSGANVLTF. In nucleotides, the CDR3 is TGTGCCATCAGTCCAATTACGGGGACGGGGAGTGGGGCCAACGTCCTGACTTTC.

This sequence joins TRBV14 and TRBJ2-2; TRBD2 agrees at 7 bases. The ends lost 6 bases at V and 2 bases at J; junction bases unmatched: 3. CDR3 length equals 14 residues. Germline V CDR1 and CDR2: SGHDN, FVKESK. CDR3 coding DNA: TGTGCCAGCAGGGCTAGCGGTAACACCGGGGAGCTGTTTTTT. This translates into CASRASGNTGELFF.

This clonotype was counted between two and nine times. The V and J genes are TRBV7-8 and TRBJ2-3, with D tentatively TRBD2 (6 bases). The V end was cut by 0 bases, the J end by 4 bases, with 17 bases between. Per the germline V gene, CDR1 is SGHVS and CDR2 is FQNEAQ. The CDR3 runs 17 residues. This chain's CDR3 is CASSLAVASERADTQYF. The CDR3 DNA sequence: TGTGCCAGCAGCTTAGCGGTCGCTAGCGAGCGCGCAGATACGCAGTATTTT.

This clonotype was seen many times. The chain uses TRBV7-9 and TRBJ2-7; 8 bases agree with TRBD1. The CDR3 covers 15 residues. The junction had 6 bases not matched to a gene; V was cut back by 5 bases and J by 0 bases. Germline V gene lookup returns CDR1 SEHNR and CDR2 FQNEAQ (reference sequence). The CDR3 spells CASSKKGQVSYEQYF. In nucleotides, the CDR3 is TGTGCCAGCAGCAAAAAGGGACAGGTCTCCTACGAGCAGTACTTC.

This clonotype was seen only once. This chain connects TRBV7-3 to TRBJ2-5; weak D call: TRBD1 (6 bases). Deletions cut 7 bases from V and 2 bases from J, with 8 bases between. Per germline, CDR1 SGHTA and CDR2 FQGTGA. The CDR3 totals 12 residues. The CDR3 nucleotides are TGTGCCAGCACCGGGACACAAGAGACCCAGTACTTC. This sequence encodes CASTGTQETQYF.

A remark on this clonotype: Possible read error: a much larger clone is one base away. V and J are TRBV7-9 and TRBJ1-5; tentative D call: TRBD1 (6 bases). Trimming left V 2 bases short and J 6 bases short, with 17 bases between. The CDR3 runs 16 residues. Germline assignment: CDR1 SEHNR and CDR2 FQNEAQ (reference sequence). The CDR3 DNA reads TGTGCCAGCAGCTTATCATGGAACAGGGTGATTCAGCCCCAGCATTTT. This codes for CASSLSWNRVIQPQHF. Full variable domain (remainder filled in from reference TRBV7-9 and TRBJ1-5): DTGVSQNPRHKITKRGQNVTFRCDPISEHNRLYWYRQTLGQGPEFLTYFQNEAQLEKSRLLSDRFSAERPKGSFSTLEIQRTEQGDSAMYLCASSLSWNRVIQPQHFGDGTRLSIL.

This clonotype was seen many times. The J gene is TRBJ2-1, the V gene TRBV4-1; 7 nucleotides align to TRBD2. CDR3 length equals 15 residues. The junction had 7 bases not matched to a gene; V was cut back by 3 bases and J by 5 bases. Per the germline V gene, CDR1 is MGHRA and CDR2 is YSYEKL. This chain's CDR3 is CASSQERGIDNEQFF. CDR3 DNA sequence: TGCGCCAGCAGCCAGGAGCGGGGAATTGACAATGAGCAGTTCTTC.

The chain joins TRBV6-5 to TRBJ1-5; D possibly corresponds to TRBD1 (6 bases). This CDR3 has 13 amino acids. The V gene lost 4 bases and the J gene lost 7 bases, with 11 bases spanning the gap. CDR1 is MNHEY, CDR2 SVGAGI, per germline. The CDR3 protein is CASSSTGLQPQHF. CDR3 nucleotide sequence: TGTGCCAGCAGTTCGACAGGTCTCCAGCCCCAGCATTTT.

This clonotype was seen at least ten times. The chain recombines TRBV20-1 with TRBJ2-1; 8 nucleotides line up with TRBD2. The CDR3 runs to 14 residues. CDR1 DFQATT and CDR2 SNEGSKA come from the germline V gene (reference sequence). With V trimmed by 4 bases and J by 5 bases, 7 bases remained unmatched. This CDR3 is CSATSGTRNNEQFF. In nucleotides, the CDR3 is TGCAGTGCTACCAGCGGGACTAGGAACAATGAGCAGTTCTTC.

The chain couples TRBV6-6 to TRBJ1-2; D is unclear. This CDR3 contains 11 residues. Trimming pared 11 bases from V and 4 bases from J, leaving 11 bases between. Germline-derived CDR1 and CDR2 are MNHNY and SVGAGI (reference sequence). The CDR3 region is CAQSEGYGYTF. The CDR3 DNA reads TGTGCCCAGTCGGAGGGCTATGGCTACACCTTC.

The V gene is TRBV27, the J gene TRBJ2-2; 7 bases match TRBD2. Germline lookup yields CDR1 MNHEY and CDR2 SMNVEV (reference sequence). The CDR3 loop spans 20 amino acids. V trimming: 0 bases; J trimming: 2 bases; junction bases outside the gene matches: 15. The CDR3 is CASSLSGWVAGVPNTGELFF. CDR3 DNA sequence: TGTGCCAGCAGTTTATCGGGGTGGGTCGCGGGGGTCCCCAACACCGGGGAGCTGTTTTTT.

In this sample, this clonotype turned up many times. The J gene is TRBJ2-6, the V gene TRBV7-2; D gene unclear. Trimming pared 5 bases from V and 0 bases from J, leaving 11 bases between. Germline V gene lookup returns CDR1 SGHTA and CDR2 FQGNSA. This CDR3 region has 16 residues. The CDR3 reads CASSPRSFSGANVLTF. In DNA form, the CDR3 reads TGTGCCAGCAGCCCCAGGTCCTTCTCTGGGGCCAACGTCCTGACTTTC.

At least ten counts were recorded for this clonotype. The chain carries TRBV20-1 and TRBJ1-5, with D unclear. The CDR3 sequence is 13 residues long. Germline lookup yields CDR1 DFQATT and CDR2 SNEGSKA (reference sequence). Trimming shortened V by 3 bases and J by 5 bases, and 11 bases separated the two germline ends. The DNA for the CDR3 is TGCAGTGCTAGGGCTTACGACGATCAGCCCCAGCATTTT. Translating gives CSARAYDDQPQHF.

This clonotype was detected a few times. The V call is TRBV28, the J call TRBJ2-7; TRBD2 agrees at 7 bases. Germline trimming cut 2 bases from V and 5 bases from J; bases unmatched to any gene: 6. CDR3 length: 14 amino acids. Germline values: CDR1 MDHEN, CDR2 SYDVKM. CDR3 in DNA: TGTGCCAGCAGTTTAGAGCGGGATTACAACGAGCAGTACTTC. This sequence encodes CASSLERDYNEQYF.

This clonotype came up a few times. This rearrangement joins TRBV5-6 to TRBJ1-1; D is ambiguous. The CDR3 is 16 residues long. The germline gives CDR1 SGHDT, CDR2 YYEEEE. Trimming cost V 3 bases and J 3 bases, with 18 bases left between them. CDR3 loop: CASSSTLLVSHTEAFF. In DNA form, the CDR3 reads TGTGCCAGCAGCTCCACATTGTTAGTCAGCCACACTGAAGCTTTCTTT.

This clonotype was counted between two and nine times. The chain links TRBV5-4 to TRBJ2-3; no firm D call. The V gene lost 4 bases and the J gene lost 4 bases, with 13 bases spanning the gap. CDR3 length: 14 residues. Germline assignment: CDR1 SGHNT and CDR2 YYREEE (reference sequence). The CDR3 nucleotides are TGTGCCAGCAGCCTCGCCTTAGCCGCAGATACGCAGTATTTT. Translating it yields CASSLALAADTQYF.

There are many counts of this clonotype. The chain employs TRBV6-6 and TRBJ2-2; D tentatively fits TRBD1 or TRBD2 (5 bases each). The CDR3 runs 18 residues. CDR1 and CDR2 (germline): MNHNY, SVGAGI (reference sequence). V lost 7 bases, J lost 6 bases, and 27 bases lay in between. The CDR3 DNA reads as TGTGCCAGCAAAAACCTGCGAGTTAGGGGCGAGGGGCCCGGGGAGCTGTTTTTT. Translation: CASKNLRVRGEGPGELFF.

This clonotype showed up many times. This sequence joins TRBV6-1 and TRBJ1-4; tentative D call: TRBD1 (6 bases). The CDR3 loop spans 14 amino acids. Trimming stripped 4 bases from V and 8 bases from J, with 14 bases between. Germline CDR1 and CDR2: MNHNS and SASEGT. CDR3 sequence (DNA): TGTGCCAGCAGTGCCGTAAACAGGGCAGAAAAACTGTTTTTT. Translated: CASSAVNRAEKLFF.

This clonotype was picked up many times. The chain combines TRBV7-9 with TRBJ2-2; D unresolved. Germline V gene data show CDR1 as SEHNR and CDR2 as FQNEAQ (reference sequence). Between the trimmed V and J ends, which lost 2 bases and 6 bases, there was a span of 10 bases. There are 14 residues in the CDR3. CDR3 residues: CASSLLPGPGELFF. CDR3 bases: TGTGCCAGCAGCTTATTACCGGGCCCCGGGGAGCTGTTTTTT. The full variable domain, with the rest looked up from reference TRBV7-9 and TRBJ2-2, is DTGVSQNPRHKITKRGQNVTFRCDPISEHNRLYWYRQTLGQGPEFLTYFQNEAQLEKSRLLSDRFSAERPKGSFSTLEIQRTEQGDSAMYLCASSLLPGPGELFFGEGSRLTVL.

This clonotype was counted ten times or more. The genes are TRBV4-1 and TRBJ2-2; no clear D gene. The germline V gene has CDR1 MGHRA and CDR2 YSYEKL. The length of the CDR3 is 18 residues. The V and J ends lost 1 base and 7 bases respectively, with 22 bases between them. The CDR3 bases are TGCGCCAGCAGCCAAGTCTTCATGCTAGAAATGTCAATCGGGGAGCTGTTTTTT. Protein sequence: CASSQVFMLEMSIGELFF.

The V and J genes are TRBV15 and TRBJ2-5; 7 nucleotides match TRBD1. J gave up 3 bases and V 1 base, and 2 bases lay outside the gene matches. CDR1 and CDR2 from the germline V gene are LNHNV and YYDKDF (reference sequence). This CDR3 is 14 amino acids long. CDR3 residues: CATSRVGTEETQYF. CDR3 sequence (DNA): TGTGCCACCAGCAGAGTGGGGACAGAAGAGACCCAGTACTTC.